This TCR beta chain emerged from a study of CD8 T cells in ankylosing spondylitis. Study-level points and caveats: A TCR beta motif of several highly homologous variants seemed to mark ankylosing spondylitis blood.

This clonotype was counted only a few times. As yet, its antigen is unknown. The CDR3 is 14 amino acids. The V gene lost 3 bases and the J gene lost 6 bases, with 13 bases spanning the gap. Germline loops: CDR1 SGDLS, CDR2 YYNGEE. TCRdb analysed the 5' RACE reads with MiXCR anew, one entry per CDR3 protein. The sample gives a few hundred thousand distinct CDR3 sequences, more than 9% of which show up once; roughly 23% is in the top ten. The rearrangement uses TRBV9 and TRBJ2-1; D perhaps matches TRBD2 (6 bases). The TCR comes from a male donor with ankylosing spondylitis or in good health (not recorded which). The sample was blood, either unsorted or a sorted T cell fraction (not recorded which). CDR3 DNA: TGTGCCAGCAGCGAAGAGCTAGCGACCAATGAGCAGTTCTTC. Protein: CASSEELATNEQFF.